These T cell receptor beta chains were read from a single sample in a study of CD8+ T cells in alopecia areata. Profiling relied on immunoSEQ multiplex PCR, and the TCRdb table lists in-frame clones only, not all of them. Among some 150,000 clones, less than 75% were seen once, and the ten largest hold 16%. The sample here was CD4+ T cells sorted from blood, taken at approximately week 56, from a patient treated with tofacitinib. The receptors derive from a human donor with alopecia areata. Both conserved end residues are part of each CDR3. The order of the fields is V gene, J gene, D gene, clone size, CDR3 length, CDR3 DNA, CDR3 protein. The D gene is left open where the match is weak. Clone sizes are given selectively: once, few, many, or a class where the clone is expanded.

v_call: TRBV4-1; j_call: TRBJ1-6; d_call: NA; clone_size: NA; cdr3_length: 18; cdr3_nt: TGCGCCAGCAGCCAAGATTCGGGGTCGGTACTCTATAATTCACCCCTCCACTTT; cdr3_aa: CASSQDSGSVLYNSPLHF
v_call: TRBV29-1; j_call: TRBJ2-7; d_call: NA; clone_size: NA; cdr3_length: 12; cdr3_nt: TGCAGCGTTGGACTGAGCTCCTACGAGCAGTACTTC; cdr3_aa: CSVGLSSYEQYF
v_call: TRBV9; j_call: TRBJ2-3; d_call: NA; clone_size: once; cdr3_length: 12; cdr3_nt: TGTGCCAGCAGCCTGCATTTAGATACGCAGTATTTT; cdr3_aa: CASSLHLDTQYF
v_call: TRBV2; j_call: TRBJ2-4; d_call: NA; clone_size: NA; cdr3_length: 13; cdr3_nt: TGTGCCAGCATAGGAGTAGCCAAAAACATTCAGTACTTC; cdr3_aa: CASIGVAKNIQYF
v_call: TRBV29-1; j_call: TRBJ2-3; d_call: NA; clone_size: NA; cdr3_length: 11; cdr3_nt: TGCAGCGTGGACACCACAGATACGCAGTATTTT; cdr3_aa: CSVDTTDTQYF
v_call: TRBV7-2; j_call: TRBJ1-2; d_call: NA; clone_size: NA; cdr3_length: 15; cdr3_nt: TGTGCCAGCAGCTTAGCTGCCAGTCCTAACTATGGCTACACCTTC; cdr3_aa: CASSLAASPNYGYTF
v_call: TRBV6-1; j_call: TRBJ1-2; d_call: NA; clone_size: NA; cdr3_length: 13; cdr3_nt: TGTGCCAGCAGTGAATCTCCAGACTATGGCTACACCTTC; cdr3_aa: CASSESPDYGYTF
v_call: TRBV18; j_call: TRBJ1-1; d_call: NA; clone_size: many; cdr3_length: 16; cdr3_nt: TGTGCCAGCTCACCAATCCAATGGGACGATGGCACTGAAGCTTTCTTT; cdr3_aa: CASSPIQWDDGTEAFF
v_call: TRBV7-2; j_call: TRBJ2-7; d_call: TRBD1; clone_size: NA; cdr3_length: 14; cdr3_nt: TGTGCCAGCAGCTTAGTACAGGGGGCCTACGAGCAGTACTTC; cdr3_aa: CASSLVQGAYEQYF
v_call: TRBV7-7; j_call: TRBJ1-6; d_call: NA; clone_size: NA; cdr3_length: 12; cdr3_nt: TGTGCTAGCAGCTTACTCCCAGTTCCCCTCCACTTT; cdr3_aa: CASSLLPVPLHF
v_call: TRBV29-1; j_call: TRBJ1-1; d_call: NA; clone_size: few; cdr3_length: 12; cdr3_nt: TGCAGCGTTTCTCAGGTGAACACTGAAGCTTTCTTT; cdr3_aa: CSVSQVNTEAFF
v_call: TRBV2; j_call: TRBJ2-7; d_call: TRBD1; clone_size: NA; cdr3_length: 14; cdr3_nt: TGTGCCAGCAGTGACCTGGTGGACAGGGTCGAGCAGTACTTC; cdr3_aa: CASSDLVDRVEQYF
v_call: TRBV6-1; j_call: TRBJ1-1; d_call: TRBD1; clone_size: few; cdr3_length: 14; cdr3_nt: TGTGCCAGCAGTGTCAGACAGGGTGACACTGAAGCTTTCTTT; cdr3_aa: CASSVRQGDTEAFF
v_call: TRBV7-8; j_call: TRBJ1-5; d_call: NA; clone_size: NA; cdr3_length: 17; cdr3_nt: TGTGCCAGCAGCTTAGGGGGTTTAGGACAGATCAATCAGCCCCAGCATTTT; cdr3_aa: CASSLGGLGQINQPQHF
v_call: TRBV29-1; j_call: TRBJ2-2; d_call: TRBD1; clone_size: NA; cdr3_length: 16; cdr3_nt: TGCAGTGCACAAGGACAGGGGAAGGGAAACACCGGGGAGCTGTTTTTT; cdr3_aa: CSAQGQGKGNTGELFF
v_call: TRBV30; j_call: TRBJ2-7; d_call: NA; clone_size: NA; cdr3_length: 13; cdr3_nt: TGTGCCTGGAGTGTACCCGGGAGCTACGAGCAGTACTTC; cdr3_aa: CAWSVPGSYEQYF
v_call: TRBV10-3; j_call: TRBJ1-5; d_call: NA; clone_size: NA; cdr3_length: 14; cdr3_nt: TGTGCCACCAGGGAGACATATAGCAATCAGCCCCAGCATTTT; cdr3_aa: CATRETYSNQPQHF
v_call: TRBV30; j_call: TRBJ2-3; d_call: NA; clone_size: NA; cdr3_length: 15; cdr3_nt: TGTGCCTGGAGTATTGGACAGAGTTCCACAGATACGCAGTATTTT; cdr3_aa: CAWSIGQSSTDTQYF
v_call: TRBV2; j_call: TRBJ2-2; d_call: NA; clone_size: NA; cdr3_length: 14; cdr3_nt: TGTGCCAGCAGTGACAGGGGGAACACCGGGGAGCTGTTTTTT; cdr3_aa: CASSDRGNTGELFF
v_call: TRBV5-6; j_call: TRBJ2-4; d_call: NA; clone_size: few; cdr3_length: 12; cdr3_nt: TGTGCCAGCAGCGTACGGACGGCCCAACAGTACTTC; cdr3_aa: CASSVRTAQQYF
v_call: TRBV6-5; j_call: TRBJ2-7; d_call: NA; clone_size: NA; cdr3_length: 13; cdr3_nt: TGTGCCAGCACGGAGGCGGGTCGCCACGAGCAGTACTTC; cdr3_aa: CASTEAGRHEQYF
v_call: TRBV29-1; j_call: TRBJ2-5; d_call: NA; clone_size: NA; cdr3_length: 12; cdr3_nt: TGCAGCGTTGAATTTCCTGGGGAGACCCAGTACTTC; cdr3_aa: CSVEFPGETQYF
v_call: TRBV4-2; j_call: TRBJ1-4; d_call: NA; clone_size: few; cdr3_length: 15; cdr3_nt: TGTGCCAGCAGCCAAGATGTGGCAGGCTCTGAAAAACTGTTTTTT; cdr3_aa: CASSQDVAGSEKLFF
v_call: TRBV19; j_call: TRBJ1-5; d_call: NA; clone_size: NA; cdr3_length: 13; cdr3_nt: TGTGCCAGTAGTCTGGCCTCCAATCAGCCCCAGCATTTT; cdr3_aa: CASSLASNQPQHF
v_call: TRBV4-1; j_call: TRBJ2-5; d_call: NA; clone_size: NA; cdr3_length: 13; cdr3_nt: TGCGCCAGCAGCCAAGATAATGGGGAGACCCAGTACTTC; cdr3_aa: CASSQDNGETQYF
v_call: TRBV5-1; j_call: TRBJ2-7; d_call: NA; clone_size: NA; cdr3_length: 15; cdr3_nt: TGCGCCAGCAGCTCCAACCAGGGGCCCTCTCGCGAGCAGTACTTC; cdr3_aa: CASSSNQGPSREQYF
v_call: TRBV7-9; j_call: TRBJ1-4; d_call: NA; clone_size: few; cdr3_length: 14; cdr3_nt: TGTGCCAGCAGCTCGACTGCCTCGAATGAAAAACTGTTTTTT; cdr3_aa: CASSSTASNEKLFF
v_call: TRBV29-1; j_call: TRBJ2-7; d_call: NA; clone_size: NA; cdr3_length: 13; cdr3_nt: TGCAGCGTTGAGACTCCTGGGGAATACGAGCAGTACTTC; cdr3_aa: CSVETPGEYEQYF
v_call: TRBV27; j_call: TRBJ2-7; d_call: NA; clone_size: NA; cdr3_length: 12; cdr3_nt: TGTGCCAGCAGCGGGGGCGCCTACGAGCAGTACTTC; cdr3_aa: CASSGGAYEQYF
v_call: TRBV4-1; j_call: TRBJ1-1; d_call: NA; clone_size: NA; cdr3_length: 14; cdr3_nt: TGCGCCAGCAGCCGAGACGGGTTGGGCCGTGAAGCTTTCTTT; cdr3_aa: CASSRDGLGREAFF
v_call: TRBV6-1; j_call: TRBJ2-5; d_call: TRBD1; clone_size: NA; cdr3_length: 15; cdr3_nt: TGTGCCAGCAGTGCCCTAGACAGGGGGTTAAAGACCCAGTACTTC; cdr3_aa: CASSALDRGLKTQYF
v_call: TRBV19; j_call: TRBJ1-2; d_call: NA; clone_size: NA; cdr3_length: 13; cdr3_nt: TGTGCCAGTAGTACAACCCAGCATACGGGCTACACCTTC; cdr3_aa: CASSTTQHTGYTF
v_call: TRBV5-1; j_call: TRBJ2-5; d_call: NA; clone_size: NA; cdr3_length: 16; cdr3_nt: TGCGCCAGCTCCTATTCAGCAGGGGTCGGAGGGGAGACCCAGTACTTC; cdr3_aa: CASSYSAGVGGETQYF
v_call: TRBV4-1; j_call: TRBJ2-3; d_call: NA; clone_size: NA; cdr3_length: 15; cdr3_nt: TGCGCCAGCAGCCAAGATCCAACTGGCGCGGGTACGCAGTATTTT; cdr3_aa: CASSQDPTGAGTQYF
v_call: TRBV29-1; j_call: TRBJ1-2; d_call: NA; clone_size: once; cdr3_length: 14; cdr3_nt: TGCAGCGTTGAAGCAAATAGCCTGGTTGGTGGCTACACCTTC; cdr3_aa: CSVEANSLVGGYTF
v_call: TRBV7-3; j_call: TRBJ2-5; d_call: NA; clone_size: NA; cdr3_length: 13; cdr3_nt: TGTGCCAGCAGCCCCGGTGAGCGGCAGACCCAGTACTTC; cdr3_aa: CASSPGERQTQYF
v_call: TRBV7-8; j_call: TRBJ2-3; d_call: NA; clone_size: NA; cdr3_length: 11; cdr3_nt: TGTGCCAGCAGCCTAAGGCAGGGTCAGTATTTT; cdr3_aa: CASSLRQGQYF
v_call: TRBV23-1; j_call: TRBJ1-2; d_call: NA; clone_size: NA; cdr3_length: 15; cdr3_nt: TGCGCCAGCAGTCAATCACAGGGTGCTGACTATGGCTACACCTTC; cdr3_aa: CASSQSQGADYGYTF
v_call: TRBV29-1; j_call: TRBJ2-3; d_call: NA; clone_size: NA; cdr3_length: 13; cdr3_nt: TGCAGCTCCGGACTGACATTCACAGATACGCAGTATTTT; cdr3_aa: CSSGLTFTDTQYF
v_call: TRBV7-9; j_call: TRBJ2-4; d_call: NA; clone_size: NA; cdr3_length: 15; cdr3_nt: TGTGCCAGCAGCTTAGTAGAGGGCAGTCTAAACATTCAGTACTTC; cdr3_aa: CASSLVEGSLNIQYF
v_call: TRBV30; j_call: TRBJ1-2; d_call: NA; clone_size: few; cdr3_length: 13; cdr3_nt: TGTGCCTGGAGCCCCAGGTCTAACTATGGCTACACCTTC; cdr3_aa: CAWSPRSNYGYTF